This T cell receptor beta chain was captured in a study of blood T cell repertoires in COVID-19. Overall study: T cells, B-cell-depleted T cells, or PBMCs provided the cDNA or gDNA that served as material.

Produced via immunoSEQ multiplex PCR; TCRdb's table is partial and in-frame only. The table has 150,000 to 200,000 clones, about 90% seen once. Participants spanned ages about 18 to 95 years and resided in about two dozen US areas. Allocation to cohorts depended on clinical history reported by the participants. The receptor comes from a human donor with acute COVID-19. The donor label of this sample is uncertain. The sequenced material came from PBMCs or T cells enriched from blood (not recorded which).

The CDR3 spells CASSPQGYGYTF. CDR3 nucleotide sequence: TGTGCCAGCTCACCACAGGGGTATGGCTACACCTTC. The rearrangement links TRBV18 to TRBJ1-2; D perhaps matches TRBD1 (5 bases). V gave up 1 base and J gave up 5 bases, with 5 bases separating them. The CDR3 length is 12 residues. The germline V gene has CDR1 KGHSH and CDR2 LQKENI.